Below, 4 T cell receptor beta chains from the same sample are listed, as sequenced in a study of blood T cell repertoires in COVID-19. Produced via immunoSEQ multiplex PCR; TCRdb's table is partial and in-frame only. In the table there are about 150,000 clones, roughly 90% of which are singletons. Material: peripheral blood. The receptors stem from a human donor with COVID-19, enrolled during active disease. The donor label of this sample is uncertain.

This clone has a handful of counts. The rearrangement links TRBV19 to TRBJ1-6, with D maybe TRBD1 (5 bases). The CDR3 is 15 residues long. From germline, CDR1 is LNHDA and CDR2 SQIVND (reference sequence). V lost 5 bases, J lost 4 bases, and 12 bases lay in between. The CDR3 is CASSPTTEYNSPLHF. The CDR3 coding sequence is TGTGCCAGTAGTCCTACGACAGAGTATAATTCACCCCTCCACTTT.

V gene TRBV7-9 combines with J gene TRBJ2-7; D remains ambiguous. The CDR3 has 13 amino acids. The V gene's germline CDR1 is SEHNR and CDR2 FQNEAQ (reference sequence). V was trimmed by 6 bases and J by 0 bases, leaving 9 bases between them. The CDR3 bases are TGTGCCAGCAGAAATAGACTCTCCTACGAGCAGTACTTC. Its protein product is CASRNRLSYEQYF. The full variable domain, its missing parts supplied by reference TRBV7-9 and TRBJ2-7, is DTGVSQNPRHKITKRGQNVTFRCDPISEHNRLYWYRQTLGQGPEFLTYFQNEAQLEKSRLLSDRFSAERPKGSFSTLEIQRTEQGDSAMYLCASRNRLSYEQYFGPGTRLTVT.

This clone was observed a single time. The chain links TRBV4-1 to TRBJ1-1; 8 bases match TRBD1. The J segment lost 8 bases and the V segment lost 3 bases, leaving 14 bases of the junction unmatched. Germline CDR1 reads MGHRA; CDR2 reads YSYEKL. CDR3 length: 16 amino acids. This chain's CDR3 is CASSHRLQTGAKEAFF. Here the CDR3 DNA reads TGCGCCAGCAGCCATCGACTCCAGACAGGGGCTAAAGAAGCTTTCTTT.

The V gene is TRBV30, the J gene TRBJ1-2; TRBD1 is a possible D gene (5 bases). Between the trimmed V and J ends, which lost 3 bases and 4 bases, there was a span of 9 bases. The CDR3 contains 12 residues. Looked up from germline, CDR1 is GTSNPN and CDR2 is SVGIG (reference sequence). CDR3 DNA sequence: TGTGCCTGGAGGTCCGGGGGCTATGGCTACACCTTC. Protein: CAWRSGGYGYTF.